The T cell receptor (beta chain) under discussion was sequenced for a study of cytomegalovirus exposure and HLA in healthy donors. With regard to this clone: No antigen is known for it.

This CDR3 comprises 15 residues. V was clipped by 3 bases and J by 5 bases, with 14 bases between them. CDR1 and CDR2 (germline): SGHRS, YFSETQ. Both 60 Vbeta primers and 13 Jbeta primers went into the PCR. Data came from immunoSEQ multiplex PCR; TCRdb stores just in-frame clones and leaves some out. The sample contains roughly 150,000 clones, over 65% of which appear only once. General observations from the study: For TCR beta chains, V- and J-gene trimming was later linked to a missense DCLRE1C variant. Earlier analysis yielded a pattern in which most TCR beta V segments were productive about 90% or about 30% of the time.

Sequencing input: PBMCs. The clonotype originates from a man aged 18 to 29 in good health and CMV-seropositive. This sequence joins TRBV5-1 and TRBJ2-2; a possible D gene is TRBD2 (6 bases). CDR3 nucleotide sequence: TGCGCCAGCAGCTCCGTCGGGACTGGAACCGGGGAGCTGTTTTTT. Its protein product is CASSSVGTGTGELFF. The variable domain in full, with the rest retrieved from reference TRBV5-1 and TRBJ2-2, is KAGVTQTPRYLIKTRGQQVTLSCSPISGHRSVSWYQQTPGQGLQFLFEYFSETQRNKGNFPGRFSGRQFSNSRSEMNVSTLELGDSALYLCASSSVGTGTGELFFGEGSRLTVL.